One and the same sample provided the 3 T cell receptor beta chains below, sequenced in a study of CD8+ T cells in alopecia areata. Sequencing relied on a cDNA template that was reverse transcribed from extracted RNA. Clones were read by immunoSEQ multiplex PCR, and TCRdb kept only the in-frame ones, dropping some. The sample has 140,000 to 150,000 clones, 87% seen once. Sequencing was performed on CD8+ T cells sorted from blood, taken at week 0. The receptors derive from a human donor with alopecia areata.

The chain recombines TRBV5-4 with TRBJ2-7; D not certain. The CDR3 spans 11 residues. In germline, CDR1 is SGHNT, CDR2 YYREEE (reference sequence). Trimming left V 6 bases short and J 6 bases short, with 10 bases between. The CDR3 nucleotides read TGTGCCAGCACCTATTTCAGCGAGCAGTACTTC. Translating gives CASTYFSEQYF. Combining the CDR3 with reference TRBV5-4 and TRBJ2-7 gives the whole variable domain ETGVTQSPTHLIKTRGQQVTLRCSSQSGHNTVSWYQQALGQGPQFIFQYYREEENGRGNFPPRFSGLQFPNYSSELNVNALELDDSALYLCASTYFSEQYFGPGTRLTVT.

The chain carries TRBV4-1 and TRBJ2-7; D unresolved. The CDR3 has 13 amino acids. Deletions cut 4 bases from V and 2 bases from J, with 9 bases between. Germline CDR1 reads MGHRA; CDR2 reads YSYEKL. CDR3 protein: CASSLDPTYEQYF. The CDR3 region has the DNA TGCGCCAGCAGCCTGGACCCCACCTACGAGCAGTACTTC.

For this clone: Sequence at one end of the junction differs from germline and may be a read error. The chain couples TRBV4-1 to TRBJ1-1, with a tentative D call TRBD1 (5 bases). Germline-derived CDR1 and CDR2 are MGHRA and YSYEKL. The CDR3 runs 12 residues. The CDR3 loop is CASNQGQGQAFF. CDR3 in DNA: TGCGCCAGCAACCAAGGGCAGGGCCAAGCTTTCTTT.